What follows are 19 T cell receptor beta chains derived from one specimen sequenced in a study of cytomegalovirus exposure and HLA in healthy donors. It was with 60 Vbeta and 13 Jbeta primers that the PCR ran. Sequenced by immunoSEQ multiplex PCR; TCRdb stores in-frame clones only, minus some. Of over 130,000 clones in the sample, 70% to 85% were seen once. Material: PBMCs. All receptors derive from a man in his thirties or forties in good health and CMV-seropositive.

The CDR3 reads CSIRGGGTDTQYF. The CDR3 nucleotides read TGCAGTATTAGAGGGGGGGGCACAGATACGCAGTATTTT. The chain recombines TRBV29-1 with TRBJ2-3; possible D gene TRBD2, 7 bases. The germline CDR1 and CDR2 sequences are SQVTM and ANQGSEA. The CDR3 extends over 13 amino acids.

The gene calls are TRBV19 and TRBJ1-4, with D unclear. The CDR3 sequence is 15 residues long. Germline-derived CDR1 and CDR2 are LNHDA and SQIVND (reference sequence). Trimming removed 4 bases at V and 0 bases at J, with 9 bases between. CDR3 sequence (DNA): TGTGCCAGTAGTACTCTTGTTGCAACTAATGAAAAACTGTTTTTT. It encodes CASSTLVATNEKLFF. Full variable domain (missing parts from reference TRBV19 and TRBJ1-4): DGGITQSPKYLFRKEGQNVTLSCEQNLNHDAMYWYRQDPGQGLRLIYYSQIVNDFQKGDIAEGYSVSREKKESFPLTVTSAQKNPTAFYLCASSTLVATNEKLFFGSGTQLSVL.

V gene TRBV10-1 combines with J gene TRBJ2-7, with TRBD2 matching over 9 bases. This CDR3 region has 13 residues. Germline loops: CDR1 WNHNN, CDR2 SYGVQD (reference sequence). Trimming at V came to 6 bases and at J to 6 bases, leaving 6 bases not matched to a gene. CDR3 in DNA: TGCGCCAGCAGCCAGCGGGGGGCGGTCGAGCAGTACTTC. It is translated as CASSQRGAVEQYF.

The rearrangement links TRBV19 to TRBJ2-7, with 7 bases aligning to TRBD1. The CDR3 is made up of 15 amino acids. The V and J ends lost 3 bases and 6 bases, in that order; junction bases with no gene match: 11. Germline CDR1 is LNHDA and CDR2 is SQIVND (reference sequence). CDR3 nucleotide sequence: TGTGCCAGTAGTATCGGGGCAGGGGGTAGCCCCGAGCAGTACTTC. Translating gives CASSIGAGGSPEQYF.

This clone occurred a few times. The V call is TRBV4-2, the J call TRBJ1-1; D remains unclear. Germline V gene data show CDR1 as LGHNA and CDR2 as YNFKEQ. The ends were cut back, 4 bases at V and 4 bases at J, with 7 bases in the middle. CDR3 size: 12 residues. CDR3 amino acids: CASSPTGTEAFF. The CDR3 region has the DNA TGTGCCAGCAGCCCCACTGGCACTGAAGCTTTCTTT.

V usage is TRBV5-4 and J usage is TRBJ2-1; 12 bases align to TRBD2. J gave up 3 bases and V 4 bases, and 2 bases lay outside the gene matches. Germline V gene sequence: CDR1 SGHNT, CDR2 YYREEE (reference sequence). This CDR3 region has 15 residues. The CDR3 loop is CASSPLAGGYNEQFF. The CDR3 DNA is TGTGCCAGCAGCCCACTAGCGGGGGGCTACAATGAGCAGTTCTTC.

The rearrangement links TRBV7-8 to TRBJ1-1; possible D gene TRBD1, 6 bases. Trimming left V 5 bases short and J 5 bases short, with 18 bases between. This CDR3 spans 15 amino acids. CDR1 SGHVS and CDR2 FQNEAQ come from the germline V gene. The CDR3 spells CASSHEGGKGTEAFF. CDR3 DNA: TGTGCCAGCAGCCATGAGGGGGGGAAGGGGACTGAAGCTTTCTTT.

The rearrangement links TRBV9 to TRBJ1-1; maybe TRBD1 (6 bases). Germline CDR1 is SGDLS and CDR2 is YYNGEE. This CDR3 has 15 amino acids. V was pared by 5 bases and J by 5 bases, with 19 bases between. The CDR3 protein is CASSFGAAGETEAFF. As DNA, the CDR3 is TGTGCCAGCAGTTTCGGGGCCGCAGGGGAGACTGAAGCTTTCTTT.

The CDR3 loop is CASSELDRGNEKLFF. CDR3 bases: TGTGCCAGCAGTGAGTTGGACAGGGGGAATGAAAAACTGTTTTTT. The rearrangement uses TRBV6-1 and TRBJ1-4; 10 bases match TRBD1. The germline gives CDR1 MNHNS, CDR2 SASEGT. The CDR3 has 15 residues. After removal of 3 bases from V and 5 bases from J, the junction contained 3 bases not matched to a gene.

This chain links TRBV30 with TRBJ2-7; D is possibly TRBD2 (7 bases). Germline CDR1 and CDR2: GTSNPN and SVGIG (reference sequence). V was pared by 0 bases and J by 1 base, with 19 bases between. The CDR3 sequence is 17 residues long. CDR3 sequence (DNA): TGTGCCTGGAGTGTCGTCCGGGGGGCCTGGGGGTCCTACGAGCAGTACTTC. It translates to CAWSVVRGAWGSYEQYF.

This chain links TRBV6-1 with TRBJ2-7; no clear D. The V end was cut by 1 base, the J end by 2 bases, with 6 bases between. The CDR3 totals 13 residues. Germline V CDR1 and CDR2: MNHNS, SASEGT. The CDR3, as DNA: TGTGCCAGCAGTGAAGGAGTAACCTACGAGCAGTACTTC. Translating it yields CASSEGVTYEQYF.

The chain recombines TRBV6-1 with TRBJ2-3; TRBD2 matches at 8 bases. The CDR3 covers 16 residues. Germline V gives CDR1 MNHNS, CDR2 SASEGT. The junction had 6 bases not matched to a gene; V was cut back by 4 bases and J by 0 bases. In nucleotides, the CDR3 is TGTGCCAGCAGTGGGACGGGAGGGTTAAGCACAGATACGCAGTATTTT. This encodes CASSGTGGLSTDTQYF.

This sequence joins TRBV28 and TRBJ2-7, with D maybe TRBD1 (6 bases). The CDR3 covers 12 residues. From germline, CDR1 is MDHEN and CDR2 SYDVKM. V was clipped by 2 bases and J by 6 bases, with 8 bases between them. The DNA for the CDR3 is TGTGCCAGCAGTTTACGGACAGCCGAGCAGTACTTC. It translates to CASSLRTAEQYF.

This clone was seen at least ten times. The J gene is TRBJ2-5, the V gene TRBV4-2; weak D call: TRBD2 (5 bases). This CDR3 region has 15 residues. Per the germline V gene, CDR1 is LGHNA and CDR2 is YNFKEQ. Trimming stripped 1 base from V and 5 bases from J, with 14 bases between. DNA of the CDR3: TGTGCCAGCAGCCAAGCCCGGGAAATAGGGGAGACCCAGTACTTC. Protein: CASSQAREIGETQYF.

The chain carries TRBV9 and TRBJ1-1; D is possibly TRBD1 (5 bases). CDR3 length: 15 residues. Germline CDR1 reads SGDLS; CDR2 reads YYNGEE. V was cut by 4 bases and J by 0 bases, with 13 bases left in between. CDR3 sequence reads: CASSPEAGMNTEAFF. The CDR3 bases are TGTGCCAGCAGCCCAGAGGCAGGGATGAACACTGAAGCTTTCTTT.

The chain has TRBV5-6 and TRBJ1-1; D is possibly TRBD1 (6 bases). The CDR3 consists of 14 residues. Deletions cut 2 bases from V and 5 bases from J, with 13 bases between. The germline V gene has CDR1 SGHDT and CDR2 YYEEEE. CDR3 DNA sequence: TGTGCCAGCAGCTTACAGGGAGAGGCGACTGAAGCTTTCTTT. Its translation: CASSLQGEATEAFF.

The chain joins TRBV4-2 to TRBJ2-2, with 13 bases matching TRBD2. CDR1 and CDR2 from the germline V gene are LGHNA and YNFKEQ. The CDR3 is made up of 19 amino acids. Trimming at V came to 1 base and at J to 4 bases, leaving 9 bases not matched to a gene. The CDR3 sequence is CASSQGFRTSGRGTGELFF. DNA of the CDR3: TGTGCCAGCAGCCAAGGGTTCAGGACTAGCGGGAGAGGCACCGGGGAGCTGTTTTTT.

V usage is TRBV19 and J usage is TRBJ2-5; 15 nucleotides match TRBD2. The CDR3 runs 19 residues. The germline gives CDR1 LNHDA, CDR2 SQIVND (reference sequence). Trimming removed 5 bases from V and 0 bases from J; junction bases left unmatched: 10. This CDR3 reads CASSSLGLAGGPNQETQYF. The CDR3 nucleotides read TGTGCCAGTAGTTCTCTCGGACTAGCGGGAGGGCCTAACCAAGAGACCCAGTACTTC. The full variable domain, with the rest looked up from reference TRBV19 and TRBJ2-5, is DGGITQSPKYLFRKEGQNVTLSCEQNLNHDAMYWYRQDPGQGLRLIYYSQIVNDFQKGDIAEGYSVSREKKESFPLTVTSAQKNPTAFYLCASSSLGLAGGPNQETQYFGPGTRLLVL.

A note on this clone: Other nucleotide sequences in the sample specify the same CDR3. This sequence joins TRBV30 and TRBJ1-5, with D unclear. CDR3 size: 13 residues. CDR1 is GTSNPN, CDR2 SVGIG, per germline (reference sequence). The ends were cut back, 0 bases at V and 2 bases at J, with 5 bases in the middle. Here the CDR3 reads CAWSVGGNQPQHF. The CDR3 DNA reads TGTGCCTGGAGTGTCGGGGGCAATCAGCCCCAGCATTTT.